This T cell receptor beta chain was recovered during a study of CD8 T cells in ankylosing spondylitis. Turning to this clonotype: Its antigen is as yet unknown.

Overall study results and limits: Relatively scarce in peripheral blood, disease-linked clones were CD8+. What appeared characteristic of ankylosing spondylitis blood was a TCR beta motif of seven to nine highly homologous variants.

MiXCR was run by TCRdb on the 5' RACE reads, yielding one entry per CDR3 protein. Among hundreds of thousands of distinct CDR3 sequences listed, 15% to 20% were seen once. CDR3 length equals 13 residues. J was trimmed by 6 bases and V by 5 bases; bases with no gene match: 5. From germline, CDR1 is SEHNR and CDR2 FQNEAQ (reference sequence). This rearrangement joins TRBV7-9 to TRBJ2-7; 9 bases map to TRBD1. Sample: blood, either unsorted or a sorted T cell fraction (not recorded which). The clonotype comes from a male donor with ankylosing spondylitis. The CDR3 nucleotides are TGTGCCAGCAGCGCAACAGGGGGCACCGAGCAGTACTTC. Translating gives CASSATGGTEQYF.